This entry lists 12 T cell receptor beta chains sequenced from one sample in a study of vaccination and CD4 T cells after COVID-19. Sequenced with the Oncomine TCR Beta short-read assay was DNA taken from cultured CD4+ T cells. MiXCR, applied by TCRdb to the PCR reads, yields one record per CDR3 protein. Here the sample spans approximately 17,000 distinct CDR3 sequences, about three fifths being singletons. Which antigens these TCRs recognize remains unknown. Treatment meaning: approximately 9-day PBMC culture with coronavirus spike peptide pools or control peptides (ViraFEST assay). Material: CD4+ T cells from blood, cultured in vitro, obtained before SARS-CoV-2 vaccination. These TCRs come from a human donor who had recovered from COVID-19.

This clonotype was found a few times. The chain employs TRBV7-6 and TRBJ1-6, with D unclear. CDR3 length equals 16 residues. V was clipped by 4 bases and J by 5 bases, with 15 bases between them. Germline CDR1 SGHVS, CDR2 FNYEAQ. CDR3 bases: TGTGCCAGCAGCTCGAACGAGGACCTACATAATTCACCCCTCCACTTT. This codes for CASSSNEDLHNSPLHF.

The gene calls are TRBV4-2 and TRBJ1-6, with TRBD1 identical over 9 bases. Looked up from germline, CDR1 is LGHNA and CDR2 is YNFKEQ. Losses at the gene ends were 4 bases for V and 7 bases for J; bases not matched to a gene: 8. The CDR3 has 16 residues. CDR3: CASSRTVGTGNSPLHF. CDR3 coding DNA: TGTGCCAGCAGCCGAACTGTCGGGACAGGGAATTCACCCCTCCACTTT.

The CDR3 DNA reads TGTGCCAGCAGCCCAAGGACAGGGTCGGACACTGAAGCTTTCTTT. Translating gives CASSPRTGSDTEAFF. This sequence joins TRBV7-9 and TRBJ1-1; 8 nucleotides line up with TRBD1. With 5 bases clipped from V and 3 bases from J, the junction kept 8 bases outside the gene matches. The CDR3 contains 15 residues. The germline CDR1 and CDR2 sequences are SEHNR and FQNEAQ (reference sequence).

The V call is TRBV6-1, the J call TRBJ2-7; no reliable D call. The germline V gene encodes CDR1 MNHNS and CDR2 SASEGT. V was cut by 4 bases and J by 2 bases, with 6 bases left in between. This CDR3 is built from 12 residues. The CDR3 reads CASSVSTYEQYF. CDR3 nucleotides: TGTGCCAGCAGTGTCTCCACCTACGAGCAGTACTTC.

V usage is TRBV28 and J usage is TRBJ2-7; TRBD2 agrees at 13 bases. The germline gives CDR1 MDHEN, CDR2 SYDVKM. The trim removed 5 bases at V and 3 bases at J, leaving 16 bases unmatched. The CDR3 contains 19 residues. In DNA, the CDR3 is TGTGCCAGCAGTGCCCCCCTCACTAGCGGGAGGGGGTTTTTCTACGAGCAGTACTTC. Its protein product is CASSAPLTSGRGFFYEQYF.

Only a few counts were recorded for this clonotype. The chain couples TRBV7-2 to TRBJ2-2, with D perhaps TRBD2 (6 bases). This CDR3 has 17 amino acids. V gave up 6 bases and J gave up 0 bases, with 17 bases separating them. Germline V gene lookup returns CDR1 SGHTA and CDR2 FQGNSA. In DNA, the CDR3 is TGTGCCAGCAGGCACGGTAGGCGGGGCGCGAACACCGGGGAGCTGTTTTTT. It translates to CASRHGRRGANTGELFF.

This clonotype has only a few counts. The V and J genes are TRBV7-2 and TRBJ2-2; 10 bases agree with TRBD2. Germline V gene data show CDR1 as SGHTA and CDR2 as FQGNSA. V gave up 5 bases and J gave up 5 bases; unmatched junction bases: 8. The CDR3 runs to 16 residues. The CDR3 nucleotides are TGTGCCAGCAGCCACATAGCGGGAGGAGGTACCGGGGAGCTGTTTTTT. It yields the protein CASSHIAGGGTGELFF.

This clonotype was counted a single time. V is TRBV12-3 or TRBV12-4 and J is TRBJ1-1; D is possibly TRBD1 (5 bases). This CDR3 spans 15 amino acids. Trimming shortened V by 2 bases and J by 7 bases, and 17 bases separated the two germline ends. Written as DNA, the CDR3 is TGTGCCAGCAGTTTATACCGGGACCGCCACTTTGAAGCTTTCTTT. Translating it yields CASSLYRDRHFEAFF.

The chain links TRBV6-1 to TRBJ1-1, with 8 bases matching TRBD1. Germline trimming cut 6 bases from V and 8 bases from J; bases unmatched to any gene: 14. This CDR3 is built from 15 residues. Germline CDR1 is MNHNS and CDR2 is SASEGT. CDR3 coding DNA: TGTGCCAGCAGCTCAAATACAGGGGGGGGCGGGGAAGCTTTCTTT. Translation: CASSSNTGGGGEAFF.

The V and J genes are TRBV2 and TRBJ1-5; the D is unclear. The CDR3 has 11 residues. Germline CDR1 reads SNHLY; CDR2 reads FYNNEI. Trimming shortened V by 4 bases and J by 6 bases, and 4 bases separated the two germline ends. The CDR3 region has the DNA TGTGCCAGCAGTGTAGGTCAGCCCCAGCATTTT. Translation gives CASSVGQPQHF.

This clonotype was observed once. The CDR3 DNA reads as TGTGCCAGCAGCTTAATGGGACTAGCGGGAGAGGAAGGAGAGACCCAGTACTTC. This gives the protein CASSLMGLAGEEGETQYF. This chain links TRBV7-3 with TRBJ2-5, with 14 bases that match TRBD2. The CDR3 extends over 18 amino acids. Germline lookup yields CDR1 SGHTA and CDR2 FQGTGA. V lost 1 base and J lost 4; bases outside the gene matches: 8.

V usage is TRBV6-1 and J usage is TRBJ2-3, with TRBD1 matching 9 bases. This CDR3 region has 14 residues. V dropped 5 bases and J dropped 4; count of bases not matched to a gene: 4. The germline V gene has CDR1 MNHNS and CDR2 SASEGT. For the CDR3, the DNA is TGTGCCAGCAGTCACAGGGGGCGCGCAGATACGCAGTATTTT. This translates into CASSHRGRADTQYF.